Described below is a single T cell receptor (beta chain) sequence and its context. The entry originates in a study of blood T cells in healthy people across ages. Trimming removed 0 bases at V and 7 bases at J, with 9 bases between. Per germline, CDR1 DFQATT and CDR2 SNEGSKA (reference sequence). The CDR3 is 12 residues long. A J-beta primer mix and a sample-barcoded 5' primer were used in a second PCR of about 6 to 12 cycles. TCRdb reprocessed the 5' RACE reads via MiXCR and lists one record per CDR3 protein. Of about 1,500,000 distinct CDR3 sequences in the sample, roughly 40% were seen once. Input material: blood. This sequence was found in a woman aged 18-30 years in good health. The rearrangement uses TRBV20-1 and TRBJ1-2; no reliable D call. DNA of the CDR3: TGCAGTGCTAGAGATAACGGAGTTGGCTACACCTTC. Translated: CSARDNGVGYTF.